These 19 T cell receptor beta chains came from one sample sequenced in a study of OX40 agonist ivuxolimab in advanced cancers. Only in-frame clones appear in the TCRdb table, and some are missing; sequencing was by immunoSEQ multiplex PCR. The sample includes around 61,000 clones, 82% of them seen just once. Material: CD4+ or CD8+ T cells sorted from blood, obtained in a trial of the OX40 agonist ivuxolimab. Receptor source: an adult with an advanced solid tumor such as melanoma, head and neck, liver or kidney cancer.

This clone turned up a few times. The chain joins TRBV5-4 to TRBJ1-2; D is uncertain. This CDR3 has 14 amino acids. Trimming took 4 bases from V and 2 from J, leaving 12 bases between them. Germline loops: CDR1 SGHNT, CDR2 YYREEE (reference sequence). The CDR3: CASSPEPENYGYTF. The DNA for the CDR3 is TGTGCCAGCAGCCCCGAGCCCGAAAACTATGGCTACACCTTC.

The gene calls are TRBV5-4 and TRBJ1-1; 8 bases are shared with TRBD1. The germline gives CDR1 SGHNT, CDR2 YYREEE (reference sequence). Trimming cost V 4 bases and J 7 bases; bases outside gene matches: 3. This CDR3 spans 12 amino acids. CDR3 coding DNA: TGTGCCAGCAGCCCACAGGGGGTTGAAGCTTTCTTT. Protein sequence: CASSPQGVEAFF.

DNA of the CDR3: TGTGCCAGCAGTGTGAATCAATTTCAAGAGACCCAGTACTTC. Residues: CASSVNQFQETQYF. This sequence joins TRBV6-1 and TRBJ2-5; D gene unclear. The CDR3 contains 14 residues. V lost 4 bases to trimming and J lost 2 bases, with 11 bases between them. CDR1 is MNHNS and CDR2 is SASEGT in the germline V gene.

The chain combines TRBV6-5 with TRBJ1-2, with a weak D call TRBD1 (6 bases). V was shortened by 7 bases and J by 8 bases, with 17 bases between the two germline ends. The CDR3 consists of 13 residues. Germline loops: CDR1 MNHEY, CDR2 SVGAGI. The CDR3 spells CASTQGYSGGYTF. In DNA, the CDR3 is TGTGCCAGCACCCAGGGGTACTCAGGCGGCTACACCTTC.

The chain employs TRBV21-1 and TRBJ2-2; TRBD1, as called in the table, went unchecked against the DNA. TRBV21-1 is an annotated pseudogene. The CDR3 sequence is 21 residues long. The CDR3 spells CASSKDRRGMGKGANTGELFF. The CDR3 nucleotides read TGTGCCAGCAGCAAAGATAGGAGGGGTATGGGGAAGGGGGCGAATACCGGGGAGCTGTTTTTT.

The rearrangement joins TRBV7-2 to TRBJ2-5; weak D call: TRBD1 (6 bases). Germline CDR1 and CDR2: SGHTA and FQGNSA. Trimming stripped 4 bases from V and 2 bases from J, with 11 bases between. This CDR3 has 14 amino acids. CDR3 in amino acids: CASSSGQPQETQYF. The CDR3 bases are TGTGCCAGCAGCTCCGGACAGCCTCAAGAGACCCAGTACTTC.

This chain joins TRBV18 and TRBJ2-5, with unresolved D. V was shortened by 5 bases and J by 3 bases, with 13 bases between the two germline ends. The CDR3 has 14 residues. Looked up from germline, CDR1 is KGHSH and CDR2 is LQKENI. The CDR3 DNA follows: TGTGCCAGCTCATCTGATCGTGTGGAAGAGACCCAGTACTTC. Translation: CASSSDRVEETQYF.

The CDR3 is CASSLNRDQPQHF. The CDR3 coding sequence is TGTGCCAGCAGCTTAAACAGGGACCAGCCCCAGCATTTT. The chain couples TRBV13 to TRBJ1-5; a weak D match, TRBD1 (6 bases). CDR1 is PRHDT, CDR2 FYEKMQ, per germline (reference sequence). V gave up 2 bases and J gave up 7 bases, with 9 bases separating them. The CDR3 spans 13 residues. Combining the CDR3 with reference TRBV13 and TRBJ1-5 gives the whole variable domain AAGVIQSPRHLIKEKRETATLKCYPIPRHDTVYWYQQGPGQDPQFLISFYEKMQSDKGSIPDRFSAQQFSDYHSELNMSSLELGDSALYFCASSLNRDQPQHFGDGTRLSIL.

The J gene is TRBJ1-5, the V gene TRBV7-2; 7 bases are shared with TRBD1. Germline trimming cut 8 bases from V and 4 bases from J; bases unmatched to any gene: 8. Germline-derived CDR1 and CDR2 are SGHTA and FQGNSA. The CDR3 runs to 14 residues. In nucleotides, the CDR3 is TGTGCCAGCGGACCGGACAGGCAGAATCAGCCCCAGCATTTT. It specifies CASGPDRQNQPQHF.

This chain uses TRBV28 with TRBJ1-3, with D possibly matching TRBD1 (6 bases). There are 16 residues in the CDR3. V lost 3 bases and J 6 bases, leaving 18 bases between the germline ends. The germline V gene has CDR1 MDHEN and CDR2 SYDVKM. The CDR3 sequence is CASSFGGGQGINTIYF. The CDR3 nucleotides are TGTGCCAGCAGTTTTGGGGGAGGTCAGGGGATAAACACCATATATTTT.

The CDR3 protein is CASSEFVGGYTF. CDR3 DNA sequence: TGTGCCAGCAGTGAGTTTGTAGGAGGCTACACCTTC. This chain links TRBV2 with TRBJ1-2; D is unclear. The CDR3 extends over 12 amino acids. With 3 bases removed from V and 8 bases from J, the gap between germline ends came to 10 bases. Germline CDR1 and CDR2: SNHLY and FYNNEI.

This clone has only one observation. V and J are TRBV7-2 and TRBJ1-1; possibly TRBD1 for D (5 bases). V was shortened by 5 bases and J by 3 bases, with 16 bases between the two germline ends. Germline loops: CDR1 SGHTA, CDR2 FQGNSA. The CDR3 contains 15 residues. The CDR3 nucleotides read TGTGCCAGCAGCCCACTCGGCGGGGGACACACTGAAGCTTTCTTT. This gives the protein CASSPLGGGHTEAFF.

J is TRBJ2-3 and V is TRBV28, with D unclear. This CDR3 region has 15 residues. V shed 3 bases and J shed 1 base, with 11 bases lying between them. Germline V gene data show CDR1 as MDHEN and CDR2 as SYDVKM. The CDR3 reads CASSLSGIGTDTQYF. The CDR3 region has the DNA TGTGCCAGCAGTTTGTCAGGTATCGGCACAGATACGCAGTATTTT.

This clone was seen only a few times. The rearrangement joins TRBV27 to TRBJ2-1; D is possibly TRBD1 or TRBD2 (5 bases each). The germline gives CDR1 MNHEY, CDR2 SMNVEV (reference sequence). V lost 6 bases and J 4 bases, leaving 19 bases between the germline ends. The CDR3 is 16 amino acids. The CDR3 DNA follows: TGTGCCAGCAGCCACCGGGGAAGGGGATCATACAATGAGCAGTTCTTC. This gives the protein CASSHRGRGSYNEQFF.

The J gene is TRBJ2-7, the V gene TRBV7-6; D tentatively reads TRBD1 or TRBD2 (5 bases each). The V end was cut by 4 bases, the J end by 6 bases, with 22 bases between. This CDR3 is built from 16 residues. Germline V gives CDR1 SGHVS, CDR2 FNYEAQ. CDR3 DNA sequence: TGTGCCAGCAGCTCTACGATCGCTGGGGGTAGGAGCGAGCAGTACTTC. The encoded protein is CASSSTIAGGRSEQYF.

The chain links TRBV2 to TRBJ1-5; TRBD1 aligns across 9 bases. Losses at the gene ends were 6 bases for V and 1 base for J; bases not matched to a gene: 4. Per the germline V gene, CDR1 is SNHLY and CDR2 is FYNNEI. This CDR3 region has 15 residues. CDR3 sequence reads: CASRPGQGSNQPQHF. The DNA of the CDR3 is TGTGCCAGCAGGCCGGGACAGGGAAGCAATCAGCCCCAGCATTTT.

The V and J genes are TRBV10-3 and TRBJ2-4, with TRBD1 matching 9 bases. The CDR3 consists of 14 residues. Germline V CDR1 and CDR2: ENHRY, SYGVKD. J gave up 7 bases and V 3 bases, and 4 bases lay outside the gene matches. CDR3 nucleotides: TGTGCCATCAGTGAAAGACAGGGGGAGAACATTCAGTACTTC. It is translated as CAISERQGENIQYF.

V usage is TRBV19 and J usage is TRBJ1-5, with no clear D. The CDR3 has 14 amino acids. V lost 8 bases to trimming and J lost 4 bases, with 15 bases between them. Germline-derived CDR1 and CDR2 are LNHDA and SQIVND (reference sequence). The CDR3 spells CASLHPQRNQPQHF. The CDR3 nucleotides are TGTGCCAGTCTCCACCCCCAGAGAAATCAGCCCCAGCATTTT.

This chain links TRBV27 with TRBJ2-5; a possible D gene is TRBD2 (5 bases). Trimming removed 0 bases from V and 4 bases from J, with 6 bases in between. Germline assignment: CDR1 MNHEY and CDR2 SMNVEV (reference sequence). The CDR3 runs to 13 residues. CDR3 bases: TGTGCCAGCAGTTTATCAGGGAGAGAGACCCAGTACTTC. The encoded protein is CASSLSGRETQYF.